The 30 T cell receptor beta chains reported below all come from one sample, sequenced in a study of cytomegalovirus exposure and HLA in healthy donors. Use of 60 Vbeta and 13 Jbeta primers characterized the PCR. Generated by immunoSEQ multiplex PCR, the TCRdb table keeps only in-frame clones and is missing some. The sample lists some 210,000 clones; more than 75% were seen once. Sequencing was performed on PBMCs. The receptors derive from a male donor in good health and CMV-seronegative.

The rearrangement links TRBV6-4 to TRBJ2-1; 9 bases map to TRBD2. The V segment lost 3 bases and the J segment 0 bases; nucleotides outside the gene matches: 0. The CDR3 is 15 amino acids. Germline V lookup: CDR1 MRHNA, CDR2 SNTAGT. The CDR3 region has the DNA TGTGCCAGCAGTGAGACTAGCGGCTCCTACAATGAGCAGTTCTTC. Encoded protein: CASSETSGSYNEQFF.

This clone occurred a few times. This chain joins TRBV18 and TRBJ1-1, with D unclear. CDR1 is KGHSH and CDR2 is LQKENI in the germline V gene. CDR3 length: 15 amino acids. Trimming took off 0 bases at V and 0 bases at J, with 8 bases between the two ends. CDR3 coding DNA: TGTGCCAGCTCACCACCAACAGCCATGAACACTGAAGCTTTCTTT. It translates to CASSPPTAMNTEAFF.

The chain uses TRBV19 and TRBJ2-1, with 11 bases matching TRBD2. Germline V CDR1 and CDR2: LNHDA, SQIVND (reference sequence). CDR3 length: 15 amino acids. V trimming: 5 bases; J trimming: 7 bases; junction bases outside the gene matches: 7. The CDR3 DNA reads TGTGCCAGTAGTCCCAGACTAGCGGGACCGAATGAGCAGTTCTTC. Protein sequence: CASSPRLAGPNEQFF.

The chain recombines TRBV4-1 with TRBJ1-5; 7 nucleotides align to TRBD1. CDR1 is MGHRA and CDR2 is YSYEKL in the germline V gene. This CDR3 contains 15 residues. Trimming took 2 bases from V and 7 from J; bases not matched to a gene: 8. For the CDR3, the DNA is TGCGCCAGCAGCCAAAAGGGACAGTTTTCCCAGCCCCAGCATTTT. Translated, it gives CASSQKGQFSQPQHF.

This sequence joins TRBV18 and TRBJ2-7; D is undetermined. Per germline, CDR1 KGHSH and CDR2 LQKENI. The CDR3 length is 14 residues. Trimming took off 0 bases at V and 2 bases at J, with 8 bases between the two ends. The CDR3 coding sequence is TGTGCCAGCTCACCACCGAGGTACCCCTACGAGCAGTACTTC. It specifies CASSPPRYPYEQYF.

The chain uses TRBV6-6 and TRBJ2-3, with D possibly being TRBD1 (5 bases). This CDR3 region has 15 residues. CDR1 is MNHNY, CDR2 SVGAGI, per germline (reference sequence). Trimming removed 0 bases from V and 6 bases from J, with 13 bases in between. The CDR3 spells CASSYSPREYDTQYF. CDR3 nucleotides: TGTGCCAGCAGTTACTCGCCCAGGGAATACGATACGCAGTATTTT.

V usage is TRBV7-6 and J usage is TRBJ2-3; 12 bases agree with TRBD2. The CDR3 runs 15 residues. V lost 5 bases and J lost 5; bases outside the gene matches: 5. CDR1 and CDR2 from the germline V gene are SGHVS and FNYEAQ. The CDR3 spells CASSHRLAGEDTQYF. The CDR3 DNA reads as TGTGCCAGCAGCCACCGACTAGCGGGGGAAGATACGCAGTATTTT.

The chain is built from TRBV28 and TRBJ2-7, with 10 bases fitting TRBD2. This CDR3 has 21 residues. Germline CDR1 reads MDHEN; CDR2 reads SYDVKM. V dropped 2 bases and J dropped 1; count of bases not matched to a gene: 20. The CDR3 sequence: CASSLRRKGAGSGRVSYEQYF. The CDR3, as DNA: TGTGCCAGCAGTTTACGGCGAAAGGGGGCAGGGAGCGGGAGGGTTTCCTACGAGCAGTACTTC.

This sequence joins TRBV2 and TRBJ2-3; 7 bases map to TRBD2. Trimming removed 6 bases from V and 6 bases from J; junction bases left unmatched: 3. Per germline, CDR1 SNHLY and CDR2 FYNNEI. The CDR3 loop spans 12 amino acids. The CDR3 reads CASSLAVDTQYF. The CDR3 bases are TGTGCCAGCAGCCTAGCGGTGGATACGCAGTATTTT.

The V and J genes are TRBV9 and TRBJ1-2; no definite D call. Germline assignment: CDR1 SGDLS and CDR2 YYNGEE. The CDR3 has 12 amino acids. V lost 0 bases to trimming and J lost 5 bases, with 5 bases between them. The CDR3 reads CASSVARYGYTF. As DNA, the CDR3 is TGTGCCAGCAGCGTAGCTAGGTATGGCTACACCTTC.

The genes are TRBV28 and TRBJ2-2; D is undetermined. This CDR3 comprises 13 residues. The V gene's germline CDR1 is MDHEN and CDR2 SYDVKM. V was pared by 4 bases and J by 2 bases, with 5 bases between. DNA of the CDR3: TGTGCCAGCAGTTCTGTAAACACCGGGGAGCTGTTTTTT. Its translation: CASSSVNTGELFF.

The chain employs TRBV6-1 and TRBJ1-3; tentative D call: TRBD1 (5 bases). V was shortened by 6 bases and J by 4 bases, with 16 bases between the two germline ends. There are 15 residues in the CDR3. CDR1 is MNHNS and CDR2 is SASEGT in the germline V gene. The CDR3 here is CASRDQGRRGNTIYF. The CDR3 region has the DNA TGTGCCAGCAGGGACCAGGGTCGGCGCGGAAACACCATATATTTT.

The chain uses TRBV5-6 and TRBJ2-7; the match to TRBD1 covers 9 bases. Germline CDR1 reads SGHDT; CDR2 reads YYEEEE. The CDR3 sequence is 15 residues long. The J segment lost 5 bases and the V segment lost 6 bases, leaving 12 bases of the junction unmatched. The CDR3 bases are TGTGCCAGCACCCCCTCGATGGACAGGGGCCACGAGCAGTACTTC. Its translation: CASTPSMDRGHEQYF.

The gene calls are TRBV6-6 and TRBJ1-1; the match to TRBD1 covers 7 bases. The CDR3 spans 16 residues. Germline assignment: CDR1 MNHNY and CDR2 SVGAGI (reference sequence). The V and J ends lost 10 bases and 0 bases, in that order; junction bases with no gene match: 14. CDR3 sequence (DNA): TGTGCCAACTTGAAATGGACAGGTTTAATGAACACTGAAGCTTTCTTT. Translation gives CANLKWTGLMNTEAFF.

This chain uses TRBV5-1 with TRBJ2-7; perhaps TRBD1 as D (6 bases). Germline V gene lookup returns CDR1 SGHRS and CDR2 YFSETQ. CDR3 length equals 14 residues. Trimming took 4 bases from V and 6 from J, leaving 17 bases between them. The CDR3 here is CASSPEQGKGEQYF. The CDR3 DNA reads as TGCGCCAGCAGCCCCGAACAGGGAAAGGGCGAGCAGTACTTC.

The V gene is TRBV9, the J gene TRBJ2-1, with D unresolved. Germline CDR1 is SGDLS and CDR2 is YYNGEE. The CDR3 loop spans 15 amino acids. V gave up 4 bases and J gave up 1 base, with 12 bases separating them. CDR3 DNA sequence: TGTGCCAGCAGCCCTACCTTTGTATCCTACAATGAGCAGTTCTTC. This gives the protein CASSPTFVSYNEQFF.

This clone was counted once. This rearrangement joins TRBV14 to TRBJ2-7, with 8 bases that match TRBD2. The trim removed 4 bases at V and 6 bases at J, leaving 5 bases unmatched. The CDR3 has 13 amino acids. Germline assignment: CDR1 SGHDN and CDR2 FVKESK. This chain's CDR3 is CASSPGGGVEQYF. For the CDR3, the DNA is TGTGCCAGCAGCCCCGGGGGGGGTGTCGAGCAGTACTTC.

The chain links TRBV4-1 to TRBJ1-2, with D possibly TRBD1 on 6 matching bases. Germline V gene lookup returns CDR1 MGHRA and CDR2 YSYEKL. The V end was cut by 0 bases, the J end by 8 bases, with 19 bases between. The CDR3 runs 16 residues. The CDR3 protein is CASSQDQLWKGEGYTF. CDR3 DNA: TGCGCCAGCAGCCAAGATCAATTATGGAAGGGGGAAGGCTACACCTTC.

V usage is TRBV19 and J usage is TRBJ2-5; 8 bases match TRBD2. Looked up from germline, CDR1 is LNHDA and CDR2 is SQIVND (reference sequence). The V gene end was trimmed by 6 bases and the J gene end by 0 bases; junction bases not matched to a gene: 6. CDR3 size: 15 residues. The chain's CDR3 is CASRRTSPYQETQYF. The CDR3 bases are TGTGCCAGTAGGAGGACTAGCCCGTACCAAGAGACCCAGTACTTC.

This chain links TRBV6-1 with TRBJ1-5; D might be TRBD1 (5 bases). The CDR3 has 14 residues. Germline values: CDR1 MNHNS, CDR2 SASEGT. Trimming shortened V by 6 bases and J by 0 bases, and 9 bases separated the two germline ends. As DNA, the CDR3 is TGTGCCAGCAGGGGGCCTTATAGCAATCAGCCCCAGCATTTT. Translation gives CASRGPYSNQPQHF.

This chain links TRBV6-5 with TRBJ2-7; possibly TRBD1 for D (6 bases). The CDR3 consists of 13 residues. The V and J ends lost 2 bases and 3 bases respectively, with 8 bases between them. Per germline, CDR1 MNHEY and CDR2 SVGAGI. Here the CDR3 reads CASSYETGYEQYF. The CDR3 bases are TGTGCCAGCAGTTACGAGACAGGCTACGAGCAGTACTTC.

This clone has only a few counts. One end of the junction is discordant with germline, which a read error may explain. V usage is TRBV15 and J usage is TRBJ2-7, with D possibly TRBD1 on 6 matching bases. This CDR3 comprises 16 residues. Germline loops: CDR1 LNHNV, CDR2 YYDKDF (reference sequence). In DNA form, the CDR3 reads TGTGCCACCAGCAGAGAGCCCCCGGGACACTCCAACGAGCAGTACTTC. Its translation: CATSREPPGHSNEQYF.

The rearrangement joins TRBV18 to TRBJ2-7, with 7 bases lining up with TRBD1. Per germline, CDR1 KGHSH and CDR2 LQKENI. The CDR3 totals 18 residues. The ends lost 3 bases at V and 1 base at J; junction bases unmatched: 15. CDR3 amino acids: CASSPRAPGGVQSYEQYF. Here the CDR3 DNA reads TGTGCCAGCTCACCTAGAGCGCCAGGGGGTGTACAATCCTACGAGCAGTACTTC.

V usage is TRBV5-4 and J usage is TRBJ2-7; 9 nucleotides line up with TRBD1. The CDR3 totals 14 residues. Germline loops: CDR1 SGHNT, CDR2 YYREEE (reference sequence). J was trimmed by 3 bases and V by 4 bases; bases with no gene match: 5. The CDR3 is CASSTGQGHYEQYF. For the CDR3, the DNA is TGTGCCAGCAGCACGGGACAGGGCCACTACGAGCAGTACTTC. The full variable domain, completed using reference TRBV5-4 and TRBJ2-7, is ETGVTQSPTHLIKTRGQQVTLRCSSQSGHNTVSWYQQALGQGPQFIFQYYREEENGRGNFPPRFSGLQFPNYSSELNVNALELDDSALYLCASSTGQGHYEQYFGPGTRLTVT.

The V and J genes are TRBV15 and TRBJ2-7; 9 nucleotides agree with TRBD1. After removal of 3 bases from V and 7 bases from J, the junction contained 10 bases not matched to a gene. This CDR3 is 15 amino acids long. CDR1 and CDR2 from the germline V gene are LNHNV and YYDKDF (reference sequence). DNA of the CDR3: TGTGCCACCAGCAGTCCGTACAGGGGGCCGCCTGAGCAGTACTTC. Translated: CATSSPYRGPPEQYF.

This clone showed up just a few times. The chain recombines TRBV13 with TRBJ2-4; TRBD2 matches 7 bases. Germline values: CDR1 PRHDT, CDR2 FYEKMQ (reference sequence). Germline trimming cut 3 bases from V and 3 bases from J; bases unmatched to any gene: 8. The CDR3 has 16 residues. CDR3 DNA: TGTGCCAGCAGCTTGGGGCGGGAGAGGGTCAAAAACATTCAGTACTTC. Its protein is CASSLGRERVKNIQYF.

Comments on this clone: Different DNA sequences within this sample yield the same CDR3. The chain joins TRBV5-1 to TRBJ2-1, with D possibly TRBD2 on 6 matching bases. Germline CDR1 SGHRS, CDR2 YFSETQ. This CDR3 has 17 amino acids. Trimming stripped 0 bases from V and 3 bases from J, with 16 bases between. The CDR3 sequence is CASSLGSAGQSYNEQFF. Written as DNA, the CDR3 is TGCGCCAGCAGCTTGGGTTCAGCGGGTCAAAGCTACAATGAGCAGTTCTTC.

This clone is a singleton in its sample. This chain joins TRBV29-1 and TRBJ2-3, with 7 bases matching TRBD2. This CDR3 has 14 residues. CDR1 and CDR2 from the germline V gene are SQVTM and ANQGSEA. Germline trimming cut 7 bases from V and 5 bases from J; bases unmatched to any gene: 12. The CDR3 loop reads CSGGLAGVVDTQYF. The CDR3 DNA is TGCAGCGGAGGTTTGGCGGGAGTAGTAGATACGCAGTATTTT.

This sequence joins TRBV4-2 and TRBJ1-5, with TRBD1 matching 10 bases. V lost 2 bases and J lost 6; bases outside the gene matches: 16. The CDR3 sequence is 19 residues long. Per germline, CDR1 LGHNA and CDR2 YNFKEQ. This CDR3 reads CASSQRAGQGRGFGQPQHF. DNA for the CDR3: TGTGCCAGCAGCCAAAGGGCGGGACAGGGGAGGGGGTTCGGTCAGCCCCAGCATTTT.

The chain uses TRBV19 and TRBJ1-2; TRBD1 matches at 11 bases. Germline CDR1 is LNHDA and CDR2 is SQIVND (reference sequence). This CDR3 comprises 12 residues. V lost 8 bases to trimming and J lost 6 bases; unmatched junction nucleotides: 2. The CDR3 region is CASWTGGNGYTF. CDR3 coding DNA: TGTGCCAGTTGGACAGGGGGCAATGGCTACACCTTC.